This T cell receptor beta chain came from a study of blood T cell repertoires in COVID-19. Study-wide context: COVID-19 samples collected from the United States, Italy and Spain covered acute and convalescent phases. Sources were T cells, B-cell-depleted T cells, or PBMCs; the material itself was cDNA or gDNA.

Repertoires were generated with immunoSEQ multiplex PCR, while TCRdb's copy carries only in-frame clones and drops some. The sample records approximately 170,000 clones, around 89% being singletons. Trimming took 5 bases from V and 3 from J, leaving 16 bases between them. Germline loops: CDR1 ENHRY, CDR2 SYGVKD. The CDR3 sequence is 15 residues long. The receptor's source is a man aged 45-65 years who had recovered from COVID-19. Sequencing used peripheral blood. The chain carries TRBV10-3 and TRBJ2-5, with D maybe TRBD2 (6 bases). The CDR3: CAISNGGTGKETQYF. The DNA of the CDR3 is TGTGCCATCAGTAACGGGGGTACGGGAAAAGAGACCCAGTACTTC.